The 8 T cell receptor beta chains below all came from one sample that was sequenced in a study of blood T cells in healthy people across ages. A J-beta primer mix and a sample-barcoded 5' primer were used in a second PCR of about 7 to 12 cycles. Using its own MiXCR run on the 5' RACE reads, TCRdb lists one record per CDR3 protein. Of about 1.8 million distinct CDR3 sequences in the sample, approximately 50% were seen once. Input material: blood. The receptors come from a woman aged 40 to 49 in good health.

For this clonotype: The junction departs from the called germline gene at one end, perhaps through a read error. The V and J genes are TRBV3-1 and TRBJ2-4; TRBD1 matches 9 bases. The J call may be mistaken, given a closer DNA end match to TRBJ2-7. The CDR3 totals 16 residues. Looked up from germline, CDR1 is LGHDT and CDR2 is YNNKEL (reference sequence). The CDR3 DNA follows: TGTGCCAGCAACCAAGTTGGGGGACAGGGATCCTACGAGCAGTACTTC. This translates into CASNQVGGQGSYEQYF.

The gene calls are TRBV7-8 and TRBJ1-6; D possibly corresponds to TRBD1 (5 bases). This CDR3 spans 14 amino acids. Germline V gives CDR1 SGHVS, CDR2 FQNEAQ. The ends were cut back, 3 bases at V and 7 bases at J, with 10 bases in the middle. In nucleotides, the CDR3 is TGTGCCAGCAGCTTCGACAGATACAATTCACCCCTCCACTTT. It is translated as CASSFDRYNSPLHF. The full variable domain, rest sourced from reference TRBV7-8 and TRBJ1-6, is GAGVSQSPRYKVAKRGQDVALRCDPISGHVSLFWYQQALGQGPEFLTYFQNEAQLDKSGLPSDRFFAERPEGSVSTLKIQRTQQEDSAVYLCASSFDRYNSPLHFGNGTRLTVT.

This chain uses TRBV21-1 with TRBJ1-1. TRBV21-1 corresponds to a pseudogene. The CDR3 totals 13 residues. The CDR3 protein is CASSKGTNTEAFF. CDR3 in DNA: TGTGCCAGCAGCAAAGGGACGAACACTGAAGCTTTCTTT.

In its sample, this clonotype was seen a few times. The rearrangement joins TRBV29-1 to TRBJ2-5; D perhaps matches TRBD1 (6 bases). The J call is in doubt because the DNA end fits TRBJ2-7 better. The germline CDR1 and CDR2 sequences are SQVTM and ANQGSEA. The length of the CDR3 is 13 residues. The CDR3 DNA sequence: TGCAGCGTCGCCGGGACACAGCTCCGCGAGCAGTACTTC. It translates to CSVAGTQLREQYF.

This clonotype was picked up one time. This clone may be a read error of a much larger clone one base away. The chain couples TRBV28 to TRBJ2-7, with 9 bases fitting TRBD1. The J call may be wrong; the DNA end is better matched by TRBJ2-5. The CDR3 has 14 amino acids. CDR1 and CDR2 from the germline V gene are MDHEN and SYDVKM. Written as DNA, the CDR3 is TGTGCCAGCAGACCCGGGACAGGGAGAGAGACCCAGTACTTC. It translates to CASRPGTGRETQYF.

This chain joins TRBV29-1 and TRBJ1-2; maybe TRBD1 (6 bases). The V gene lost 7 bases and the J gene lost 4 bases, with 16 bases spanning the gap. The CDR3 contains 13 residues. Germline lookup yields CDR1 SQVTM and CDR2 ANQGSEA. CDR3 amino acids: CSALQGRGYGYTF. CDR3 in DNA: TGCAGCGCCCTACAAGGCAGGGGCTATGGCTACACCTTC. The full variable domain, with the rest looked up from reference TRBV29-1 and TRBJ1-2, is SAVISQKPSRDICQRGTSLTIQCQVDSQVTMMFWYRQQPGQSLTLIATANQGSEATYESGFVIDKFPISRPNLTFSTLTVSNMSPEDSSIYLCSALQGRGYGYTFGSGTRLTVV.

This clonotype was counted between two and nine times. CDR3 sequence (DNA): TGTGCCAGCAGCAGCTACTTGGGACGGCCAGAGACCCAGTACTTC. Residues: CASSSYLGRPETQYF. The chain employs TRBV14 and TRBJ2-5; TRBD1 or TRBD2 may be the D gene (5 bases each). This CDR3 contains 15 residues. V dropped 5 bases and J dropped 4 bases, with 17 bases sitting between them. CDR1 and CDR2 (germline): SGHDN, FVKESK.

This clonotype occurred a few times. The chain links TRBV28 to TRBJ2-7; 7 nucleotides agree with TRBD2. CDR1 MDHEN and CDR2 SYDVKM come from the germline V gene. Unmatched junction bases numbered 10, after V lost 7 bases and J lost 1 base. CDR3 size: 15 residues. CDR3 DNA: TGTGCCAGCACGCGCCCTTGGGGGGGATCCTACGAGCAGTACTTC. It is translated as CASTRPWGGSYEQYF.